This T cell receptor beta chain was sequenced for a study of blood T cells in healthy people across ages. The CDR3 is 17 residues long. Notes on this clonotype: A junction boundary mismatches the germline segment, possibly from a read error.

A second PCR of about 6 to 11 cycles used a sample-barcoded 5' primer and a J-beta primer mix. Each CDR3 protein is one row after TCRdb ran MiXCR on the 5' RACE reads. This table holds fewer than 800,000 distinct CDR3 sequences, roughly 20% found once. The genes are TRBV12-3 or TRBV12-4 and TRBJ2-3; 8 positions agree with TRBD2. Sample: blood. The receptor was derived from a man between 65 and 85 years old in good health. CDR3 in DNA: TGTGCCGGCAGTCTGGAACCGGGACTAGGTAGCACAGATACGCAGTATTTT. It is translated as CAGSLEPGLGSTDTQYF.